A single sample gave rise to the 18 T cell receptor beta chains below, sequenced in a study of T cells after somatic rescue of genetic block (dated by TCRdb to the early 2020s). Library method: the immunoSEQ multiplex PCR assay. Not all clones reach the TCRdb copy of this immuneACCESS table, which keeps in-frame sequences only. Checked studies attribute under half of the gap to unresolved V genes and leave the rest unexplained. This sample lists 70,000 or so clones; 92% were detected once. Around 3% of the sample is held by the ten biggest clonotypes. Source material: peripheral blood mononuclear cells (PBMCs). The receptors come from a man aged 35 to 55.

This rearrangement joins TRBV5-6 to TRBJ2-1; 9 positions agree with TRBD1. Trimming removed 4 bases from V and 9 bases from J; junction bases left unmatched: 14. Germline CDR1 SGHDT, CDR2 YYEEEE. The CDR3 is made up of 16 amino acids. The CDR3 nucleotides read TGTGCCAGCAGCCTGGCCCTGGGACAGGGATCCATTGAGCAGTTCTTC. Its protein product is CASSLALGQGSIEQFF.

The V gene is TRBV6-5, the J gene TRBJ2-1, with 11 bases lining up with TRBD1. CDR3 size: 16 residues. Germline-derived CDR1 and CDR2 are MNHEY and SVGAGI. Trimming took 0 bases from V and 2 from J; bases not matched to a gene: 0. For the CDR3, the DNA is TGTGCCAGCAGTTACTCGGGACAGGGGGCCTACAATGAGCAGTTCTTC. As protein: CASSYSGQGAYNEQFF.

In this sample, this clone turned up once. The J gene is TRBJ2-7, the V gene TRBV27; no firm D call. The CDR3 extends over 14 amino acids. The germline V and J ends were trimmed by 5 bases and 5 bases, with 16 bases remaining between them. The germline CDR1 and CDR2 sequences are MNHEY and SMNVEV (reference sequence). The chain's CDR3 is CASSPTNGVHEQYF. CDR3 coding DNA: TGTGCCAGCAGTCCCACAAATGGGGTCCACGAGCAGTACTTC.

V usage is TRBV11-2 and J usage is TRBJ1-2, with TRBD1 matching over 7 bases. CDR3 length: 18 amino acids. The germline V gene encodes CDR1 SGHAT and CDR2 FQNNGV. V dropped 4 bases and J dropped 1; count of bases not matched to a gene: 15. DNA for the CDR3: TGTGCCAGCAGCTCCAGGGCACCGAGGGACAGTCGTAACTATGGCTACACCTTC. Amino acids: CASSSRAPRDSRNYGYTF.

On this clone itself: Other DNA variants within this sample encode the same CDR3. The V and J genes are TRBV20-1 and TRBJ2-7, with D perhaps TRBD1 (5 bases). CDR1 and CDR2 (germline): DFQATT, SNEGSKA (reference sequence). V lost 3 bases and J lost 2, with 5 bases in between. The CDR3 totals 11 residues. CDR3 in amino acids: CSARDTYEQYF. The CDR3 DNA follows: TGCAGTGCTAGGGACACCTACGAGCAGTACTTC.

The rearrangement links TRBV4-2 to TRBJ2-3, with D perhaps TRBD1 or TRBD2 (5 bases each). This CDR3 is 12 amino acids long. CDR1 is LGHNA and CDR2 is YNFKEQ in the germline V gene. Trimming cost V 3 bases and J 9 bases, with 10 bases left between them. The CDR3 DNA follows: TGTGCCAGCAGCCAGGTCAGGGAGACGCAGTATTTT. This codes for CASSQVRETQYF.

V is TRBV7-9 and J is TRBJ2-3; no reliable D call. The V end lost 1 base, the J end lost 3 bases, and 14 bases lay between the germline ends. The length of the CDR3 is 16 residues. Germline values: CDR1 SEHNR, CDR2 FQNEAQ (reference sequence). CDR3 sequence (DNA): TGTGCCAGCAGCTTAGTGGCCCTTGGGGTGACAGATACGCAGTATTTT. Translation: CASSLVALGVTDTQYF.

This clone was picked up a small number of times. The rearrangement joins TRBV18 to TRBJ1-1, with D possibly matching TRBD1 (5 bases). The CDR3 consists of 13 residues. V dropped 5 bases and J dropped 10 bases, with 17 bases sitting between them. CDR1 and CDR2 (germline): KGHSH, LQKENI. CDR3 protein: CASSSNEGPGAFF. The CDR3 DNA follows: TGTGCCAGCTCATCTAACGAGGGGCCGGGAGCTTTCTTT.

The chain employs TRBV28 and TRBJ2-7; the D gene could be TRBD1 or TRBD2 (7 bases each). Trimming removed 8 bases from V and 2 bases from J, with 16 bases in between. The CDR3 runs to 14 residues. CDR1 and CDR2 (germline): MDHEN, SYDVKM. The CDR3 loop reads CASLQGEGPYEQYF. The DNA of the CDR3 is TGTGCCAGCCTCCAGGGGGAGGGCCCCTACGAGCAGTACTTC.

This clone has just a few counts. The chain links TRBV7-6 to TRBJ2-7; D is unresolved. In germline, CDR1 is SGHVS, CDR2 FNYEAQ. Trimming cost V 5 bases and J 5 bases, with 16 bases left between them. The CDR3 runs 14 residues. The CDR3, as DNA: TGTGCCAGCAGCCTCAACCAAGACGGAAACGAGCAGTACTTC. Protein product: CASSLNQDGNEQYF.

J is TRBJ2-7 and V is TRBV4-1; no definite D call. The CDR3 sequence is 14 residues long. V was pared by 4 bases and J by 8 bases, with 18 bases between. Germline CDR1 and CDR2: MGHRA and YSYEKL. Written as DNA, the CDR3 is TGCGCCAGCAGCCGGTCCCTACTCACCGGCAAGCAGTACTTC. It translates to CASSRSLLTGKQYF.

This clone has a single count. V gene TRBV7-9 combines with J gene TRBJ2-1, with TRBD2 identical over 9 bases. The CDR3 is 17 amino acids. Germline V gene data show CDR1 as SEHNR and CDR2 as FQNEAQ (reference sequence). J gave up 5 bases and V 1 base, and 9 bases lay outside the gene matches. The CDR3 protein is CASSLGWSGTSHNEQFF. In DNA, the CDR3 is TGTGCCAGCAGCTTAGGATGGTCCGGGACTAGCCACAATGAGCAGTTCTTC.

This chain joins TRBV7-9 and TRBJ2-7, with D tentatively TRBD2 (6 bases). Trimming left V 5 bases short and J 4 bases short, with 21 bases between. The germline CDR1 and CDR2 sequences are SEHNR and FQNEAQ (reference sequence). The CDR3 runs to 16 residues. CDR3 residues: CASSPAGGTSRYEQYF. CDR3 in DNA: TGTGCCAGCAGCCCCGCAGGAGGGACCTCAAGATACGAGCAGTACTTC.

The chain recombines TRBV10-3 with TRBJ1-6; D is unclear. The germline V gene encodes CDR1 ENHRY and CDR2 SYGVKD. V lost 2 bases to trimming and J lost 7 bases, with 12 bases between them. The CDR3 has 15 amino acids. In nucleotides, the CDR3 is TGTGCCATCAGTGAGGCCGACGGCAGGAATTCACCCCTCCACTTT. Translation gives CAISEADGRNSPLHF.

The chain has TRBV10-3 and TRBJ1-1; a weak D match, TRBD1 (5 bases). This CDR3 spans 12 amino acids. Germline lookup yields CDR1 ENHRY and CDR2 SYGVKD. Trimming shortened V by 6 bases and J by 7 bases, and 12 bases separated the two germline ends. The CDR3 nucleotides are TGTGCCATCAGGGGGGTGAATTTTGAAGCTTTCTTT. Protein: CAIRGVNFEAFF.

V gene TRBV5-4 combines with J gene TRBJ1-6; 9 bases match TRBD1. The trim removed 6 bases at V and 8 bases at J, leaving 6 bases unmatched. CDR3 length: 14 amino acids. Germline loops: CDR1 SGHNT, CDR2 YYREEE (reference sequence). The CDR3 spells CASTPGQGYSPLHF. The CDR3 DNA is TGTGCCAGCACCCCGGGACAGGGTTATTCACCCCTCCACTTT.

CDR3 residues: CASSRQGSNQPQHF. CDR3 sequence (DNA): TGTGCCAGCAGTAGACAGGGGAGCAATCAGCCCCAGCATTTT. This chain connects TRBV2 to TRBJ1-5; 8 positions agree with TRBD1. CDR3 length equals 14 residues. Germline V gene sequence: CDR1 SNHLY, CDR2 FYNNEI. V was pared by 5 bases and J by 1 base, with 1 base of the junction left unmatched.

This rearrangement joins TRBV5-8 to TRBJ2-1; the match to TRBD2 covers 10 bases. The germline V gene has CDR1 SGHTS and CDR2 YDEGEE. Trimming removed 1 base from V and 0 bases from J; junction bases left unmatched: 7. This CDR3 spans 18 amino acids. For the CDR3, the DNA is TGTGCCAGCAGCTTGAGGACTAGCGGAACTAGCTCCTACAATGAGCAGTTCTTC. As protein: CASSLRTSGTSSYNEQFF.